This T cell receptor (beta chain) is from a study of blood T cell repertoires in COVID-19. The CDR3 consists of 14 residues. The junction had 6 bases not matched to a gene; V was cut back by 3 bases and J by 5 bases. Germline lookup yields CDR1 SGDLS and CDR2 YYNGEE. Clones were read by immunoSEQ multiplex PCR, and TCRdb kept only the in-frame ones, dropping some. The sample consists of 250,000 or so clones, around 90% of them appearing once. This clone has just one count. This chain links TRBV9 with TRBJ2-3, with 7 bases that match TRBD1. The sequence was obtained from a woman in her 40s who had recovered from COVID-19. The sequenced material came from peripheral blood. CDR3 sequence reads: CASSERTGGDTQYF. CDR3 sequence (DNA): TGTGCCAGCAGCGAGAGGACAGGCGGAGATACGCAGTATTTT.